This T cell receptor beta chain was profiled in a study of blood T cell repertoires in COVID-19. As for the study in general: The samples span acute and convalescent COVID-19 from the United States, Italy and Spain. T cells, B-cell-depleted T cells, or PBMCs supplied cDNA or gDNA.

The CDR3 has 15 residues. V shed 1 base, J shed 2 bases, and the junction held 2 bases outside the gene matches. The germline gives CDR1 SGHAT, CDR2 FQDESV (reference sequence). Authors' methods: Amplified reference gene primers provided the basis for estimating nucleated cell counts. The data were produced by immunoSEQ multiplex PCR, yet TCRdb's version contains in-frame clones alone and is incomplete. The V and J calls and clone size come from that table; D and trimming were worked out from the DNA. This sample has fewer than 250,000 clones, with roughly nine tenths found just once. The receptor's source is a man in his forties or fifties with acute or convalescent COVID-19. This chain connects TRBV11-1 to TRBJ2-7, with 10 nucleotides matching TRBD1. The sequenced sample was peripheral blood. CDR3 coding DNA: TGTGCCAGCAGCTTAGGACAGGGGGCCCCCTACGAGCAGTACTTC. It translates to CASSLGQGAPYEQYF.